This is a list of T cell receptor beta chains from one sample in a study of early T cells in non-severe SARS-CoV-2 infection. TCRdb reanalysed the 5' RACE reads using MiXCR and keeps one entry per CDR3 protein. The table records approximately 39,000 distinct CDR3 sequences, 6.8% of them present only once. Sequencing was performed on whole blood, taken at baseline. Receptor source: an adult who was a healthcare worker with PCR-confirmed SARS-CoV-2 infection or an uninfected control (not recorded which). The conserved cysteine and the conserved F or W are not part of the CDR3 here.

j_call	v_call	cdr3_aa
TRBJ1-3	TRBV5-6	ASSFGGLFSGNTIY
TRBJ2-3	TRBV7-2	ASSLVENTDTQY
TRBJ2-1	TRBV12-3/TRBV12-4	ASSPGLAGGWNEQF
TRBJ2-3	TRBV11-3	ASSLSRADTQY
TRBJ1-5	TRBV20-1	SATGGWRNQPQH
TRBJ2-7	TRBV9	ASSVGLAPSEQY
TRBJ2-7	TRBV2	ASSWWGTSSYEQY
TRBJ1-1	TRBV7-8	ASSSYRGGGTEAF
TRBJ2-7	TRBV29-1	SAVLGQRVYEQY
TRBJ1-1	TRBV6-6	ASSYLGQGDTEAF
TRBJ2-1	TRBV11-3	ASSLEQGNEQF
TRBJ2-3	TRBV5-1	ASSKQGAEDTQY
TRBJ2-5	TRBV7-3	ASSRGGTQETQY
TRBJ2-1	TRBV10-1	ASSVSRRAGDEQF
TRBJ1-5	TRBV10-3	AISDVYRENNQPQH
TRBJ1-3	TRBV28	ASSRLSDSGNTIY
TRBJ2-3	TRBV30	AWSTGGGGTDTQY
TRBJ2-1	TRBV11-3	ASSLDLVNEQF
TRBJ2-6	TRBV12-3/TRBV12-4	ASSSQGGRTLGANVLT
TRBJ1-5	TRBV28	ASTIGRDYQPQH
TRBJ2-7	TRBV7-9	ASSLVRNSYEQY
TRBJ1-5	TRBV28	ASSPTPNQPQH
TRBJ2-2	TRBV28	ASSIGARGELF
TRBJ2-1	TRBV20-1	SPLTRSDEQF
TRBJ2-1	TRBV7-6	ASSRDSPYNEQF
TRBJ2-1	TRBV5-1	ASSIGGFGGLSYNEQF
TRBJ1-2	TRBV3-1	ASSQDPGNYGYT
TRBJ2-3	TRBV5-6	ASKRTSTDTQY
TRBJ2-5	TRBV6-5	ASSYPSPQETQY
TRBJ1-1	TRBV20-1	SATTGETNTEAF
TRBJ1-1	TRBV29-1	SGIRDTNTEAF
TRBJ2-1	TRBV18	ASSAGDGREQF
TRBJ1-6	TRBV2	ASRLDNGNSPLH
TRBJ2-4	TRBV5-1	ASRDDRTSENIQY
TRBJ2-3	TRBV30	AWSRDNTDTQY
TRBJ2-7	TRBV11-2	ASSLDSETGNYEQY
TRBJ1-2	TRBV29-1	SDENQGHYGYT
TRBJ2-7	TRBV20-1	SARAGTSTAVYEQY
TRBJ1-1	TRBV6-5	ASSYFGQKSGEAF
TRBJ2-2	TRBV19	ASSRSALNTGELF
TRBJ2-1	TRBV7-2	ASSLDLDEQF
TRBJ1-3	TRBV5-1	ASSPSGTGDRNTIY
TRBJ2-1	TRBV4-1	ASSQDREGTRYSEQF
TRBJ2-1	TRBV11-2	ASSLDLTAAREQF
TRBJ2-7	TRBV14	ASSQGGTGRAEQY
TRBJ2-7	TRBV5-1	ASSFPGDAYEQY
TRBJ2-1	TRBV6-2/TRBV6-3	ASSYVGVEQF
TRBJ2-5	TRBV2	ASKGSRAVEPQY
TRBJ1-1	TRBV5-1	ASSLGGVAEAF
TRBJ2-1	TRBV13	ASSLYLRTSGRSSYNEQF
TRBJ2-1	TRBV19	ASSIVSPFPRDEQF
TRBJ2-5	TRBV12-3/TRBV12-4	ASRTRVKETQY
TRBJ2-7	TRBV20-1	SAQAPLNYEQY
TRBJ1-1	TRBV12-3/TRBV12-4	ASSLQLNTEAF